These T cell receptor beta chains were read from a single sample in a study of spatial heterogeneity in lung cancer. MiXCR was run by TCRdb on the 5' RACE reads, yielding one entry per CDR3 protein. The sample carries 100,000 or so distinct CDR3 sequences, around 4.3% recorded once. This material consisted of lung tumor tissue, taken at surgery. The receptors stem from a male donor with early-stage non-small cell lung cancer. The CDR3 runs from the conserved cysteine through the conserved F or W.

V gene	CDR3 protein
TRBV7-6	CASSLRTGGFYEQYF
TRBV6-2/TRBV6-3	CASRKGGNQPQHF
TRBV12-3/TRBV12-4	CASSPIGGTYEQYF
TRBV2	CASSDPDRRSTDTQYF
TRBV27	CASSFGQGAPEQYF
TRBV7-6	CASSQGVAGTNEKLFF
TRBV11-2	CASSRTGLAEAFF
TRBV2	CASSLRAPGNSPLHF
TRBV14	CASSQGELTSGKLFF
TRBV27	CASSFSGNTIYF
TRBV12-5	CASGLGWDNEQFF
TRBV28	CASSPGGRNIQYF
TRBV6-6	CASGVGGKMNTEAFF
TRBV5-1	CASSLRGISLDTQYF
TRBV20-1	CGVPWAGNTEAFF
TRBV2	CASSEDLQETQYF
TRBV11-2	CASSLSSNQPQHF
TRBV3-1	CASSQVGQGNEQFF
TRBV12-3/TRBV12-4	CASSPGLAGSTDTQYF
TRBV5-1	CASSLRAGRSGELFF